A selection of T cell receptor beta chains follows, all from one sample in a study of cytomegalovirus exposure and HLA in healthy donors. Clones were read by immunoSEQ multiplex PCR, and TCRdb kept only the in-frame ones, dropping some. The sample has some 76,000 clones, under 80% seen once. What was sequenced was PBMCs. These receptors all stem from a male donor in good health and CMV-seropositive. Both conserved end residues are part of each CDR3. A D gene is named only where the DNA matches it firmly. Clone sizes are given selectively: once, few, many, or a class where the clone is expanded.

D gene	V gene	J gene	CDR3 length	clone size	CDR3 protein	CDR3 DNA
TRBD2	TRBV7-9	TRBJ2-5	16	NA	CASSLGSTSVQETQYF	TGTGCCAGCAGCTTAGGGTCCACTAGCGTGCAAGAGACCCAGTACTTC
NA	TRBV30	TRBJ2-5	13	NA	CAWSPMRRETQYF	TGTGCCTGGAGTCCTATGCGGAGGGAGACCCAGTACTTC
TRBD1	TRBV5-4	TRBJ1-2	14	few	CASAGRGWVYGYTF	TGTGCCAGCGCCGGCAGGGGGTGGGTCTATGGCTACACCTTC
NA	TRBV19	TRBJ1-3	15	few	CASSKTGTSGNTIYF	TGTGCCAGTAGTAAAACGGGAACGTCTGGAAACACCATATATTTT
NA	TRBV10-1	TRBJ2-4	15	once	CASSESVSGGNIQYF	TGCGCCAGCAGTGAGTCGGTTAGCGGTGGAAACATTCAGTACTTC
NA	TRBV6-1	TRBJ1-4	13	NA	CASRAGVLEKLFF	TGTGCCAGCAGGGCGGGAGTCTTGGAAAAACTGTTTTTT
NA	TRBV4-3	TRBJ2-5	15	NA	CASSQSRELGETQYF	TGCGCCAGCAGCCAATCGAGGGAGCTGGGGGAGACCCAGTACTTC
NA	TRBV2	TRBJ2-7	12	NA	CASSELGYEQYF	TGTGCCAGCAGTGAACTCGGCTACGAGCAGTACTTC
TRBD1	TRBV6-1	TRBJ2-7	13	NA	CASTRDRAYEQYF	TGTGCCAGCACCCGGGACAGGGCCTACGAGCAGTACTTC
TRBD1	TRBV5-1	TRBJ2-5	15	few	CASSLVGQSQETQYF	TGCGCCAGCAGCTTAGTGGGACAGTCACAAGAGACCCAGTACTTC
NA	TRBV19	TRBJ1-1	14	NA	CASSIPARNTEAFF	TGTGCCAGTAGTATACCGGCTAGGAACACTGAAGCTTTCTTT
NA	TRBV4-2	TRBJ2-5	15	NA	CASSQDKTPRETQYF	TGTGCCAGCAGCCAAGATAAAACCCCCCGGGAGACCCAGTACTTC
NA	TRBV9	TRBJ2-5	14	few	CASSPRKGGETQYF	TGTGCCAGCAGCCCAAGGAAGGGAGGCGAGACCCAGTACTTC
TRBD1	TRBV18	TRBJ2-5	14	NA	CASSPGQGGETQYF	TGTGCCAGCTCACCGGGACAGGGAGGGGAGACCCAGTACTTC
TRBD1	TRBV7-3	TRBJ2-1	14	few	CASSLGQGHNEQFF	TGTGCCAGCAGCTTGGGACAGGGTCACAATGAGCAGTTCTTC
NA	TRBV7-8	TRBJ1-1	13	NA	CASSLGGRSAAFF	TGTGCCAGCAGCTTGGGAGGGCGGTCTGCGGCTTTCTTT
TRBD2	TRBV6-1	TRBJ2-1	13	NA	CASSEREGREQFF	TGTGCCAGTAGTGAAAGGGAGGGGCGGGAGCAGTTCTTC
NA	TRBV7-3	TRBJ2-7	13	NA	CASSQGTGLEQYF	TGTGCCAGCAGCCAGGGGACGGGGCTCGAGCAGTACTTC
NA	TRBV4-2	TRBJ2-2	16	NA	CASSHWARASTRELFF	TGTGCCAGCAGCCACTGGGCCAGGGCCTCCACCCGGGAGCTGTTTTTT
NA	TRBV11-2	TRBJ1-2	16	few	CASSLVVRTTNYGYTF	TGTGCCAGCAGCTTAGTTGTTAGGACAACTAACTATGGCTACACCTTC
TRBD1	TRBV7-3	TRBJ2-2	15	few	CASAGGTGSTGELFF	TGTGCCAGTGCGGGTGGGACAGGGTCTACCGGGGAGCTGTTTTTT
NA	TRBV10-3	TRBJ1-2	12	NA	CAISDSPGGYTF	TGTGCCATCAGTGACAGCCCGGGGGGCTACACCTTC
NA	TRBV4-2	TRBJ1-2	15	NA	CASSQDLPGQRGYTF	TGTGCCAGCAGCCAAGATTTGCCAGGCCAAAGGGGCTACACCTTC
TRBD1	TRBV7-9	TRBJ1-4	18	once	CASSLEVRDRGRGEKLFF	TGTGCCAGCAGCTTAGAGGTTCGGGACAGGGGGCGGGGTGAAAAACTGTTTTTT
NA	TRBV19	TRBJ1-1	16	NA	CASSPREGVGKVEAFF	TGTGCCAGTAGTCCGCGTGAGGGAGTCGGAAAAGTGGAAGCTTTCTTT
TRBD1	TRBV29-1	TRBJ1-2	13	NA	CSVSTGGGYGYTF	TGCAGCGTATCCACAGGGGGTGGCTATGGCTACACCTTC
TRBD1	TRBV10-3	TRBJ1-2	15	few	CAISEDRGIGYGYTF	TGTGCCATCAGTGAGGACAGGGGAATCGGCTATGGCTACACCTTC
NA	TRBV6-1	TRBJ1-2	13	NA	CASRTGRGYGYTF	TGTGCCAGCAGAACCGGGAGGGGTTATGGCTACACCTTC
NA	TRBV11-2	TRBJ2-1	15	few	CASSLWLASWNEQFF	TGTGCCAGCAGCTTATGGCTAGCGAGTTGGAATGAGCAGTTCTTC
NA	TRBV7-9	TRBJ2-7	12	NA	CASSSRPSEQYF	TGTGCCAGCAGCTCTAGACCCTCAGAGCAGTACTTC
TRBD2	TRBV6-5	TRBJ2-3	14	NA	CASRSGGATDTQYF	TGTGCCAGCAGAAGCGGGGGGGCAACAGATACGCAGTATTTT
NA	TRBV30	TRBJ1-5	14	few	CAWSVSGVAQPQHF	TGTGCCTGGAGTGTATCGGGGGTTGCTCAGCCCCAGCATTTT
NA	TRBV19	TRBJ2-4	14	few	CASSPGGAKNIQYF	TGTGCCAGTAGCCCCGGGGGAGCCAAAAACATTCAGTACTTC
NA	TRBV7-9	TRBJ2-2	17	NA	CASSLADWQGGTGELFF	TGTGCCAGCAGCTTAGCGGATTGGCAGGGGGGTACCGGGGAGCTGTTTTTT
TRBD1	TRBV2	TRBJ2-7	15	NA	CASSALGTGAYEQYF	TGTGCCAGCAGTGCTCTCGGGACAGGGGCCTACGAGCAGTACTTC
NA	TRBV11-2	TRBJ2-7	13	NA	CASSLGATYEQYF	TGTGCCAGCAGCTTAGGGGCGACCTACGAGCAGTACTTC
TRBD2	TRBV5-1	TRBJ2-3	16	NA	CASSWPRGGGPDTQYF	TGCGCCAGCAGCTGGCCGCGGGGGGGCGGTCCAGATACGCAGTATTTT
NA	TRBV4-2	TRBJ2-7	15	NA	CASSYETDLTYEQYF	TGTGCCAGCAGCTACGAGACAGACCTCACCTACGAGCAGTACTTC
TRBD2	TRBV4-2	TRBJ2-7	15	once	CASSQDGLAGGEQYF	TGTGCCAGCAGCCAGGACGGGCTAGCGGGAGGTGAGCAGTACTTC
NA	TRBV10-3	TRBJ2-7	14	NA	CAISESGGRHEQYF	TGTGCCATCAGTGAGTCGGGGGGGCGTCACGAGCAGTACTTC
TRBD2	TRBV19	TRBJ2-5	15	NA	CASSSGLAGVETQYF	TGTGCCAGTAGTAGTGGACTAGCGGGAGTAGAGACCCAGTACTTC
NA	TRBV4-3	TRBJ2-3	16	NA	CASSPVLVQGTDTQYF	TGCGCCAGCAGCCCGGTACTAGTTCAGGGCACAGATACGCAGTATTTT
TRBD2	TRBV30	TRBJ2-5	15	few	CAWSVSVRGFETQYF	TGTGCCTGGAGTGTATCGGTGCGGGGGTTCGAGACCCAGTACTTC